A selection of T cell receptor beta chains follows, all from one sample in a study of cytomegalovirus exposure and HLA in healthy donors. Clones were sequenced by immunoSEQ multiplex PCR, and TCRdb holds only the in-frame ones, with some missing. The sample holds more than 200,000 clones, around 70% seen once. The sequencing sample was made of PBMCs. The receptors originated from a man aged 40-49 years in good health and CMV-seropositive. Each CDR3 is given with its conserved first and last residue. The order of the fields is V gene, J gene, D gene, clone size, CDR3 DNA, CDR3 protein. A D gene is named only where the DNA matches it firmly. Clone size appears in some rows only: once, few, many, or a class for an expanded clone.

TRBV13	TRBJ1-1	TRBD1	-	TGTGCCAGCAGCTTAACAGGGGCCGGCACTGAAGCTTTCTTT	CASSLTGAGTEAFF
TRBV7-9	TRBJ2-7	-	once	TGTGCCAGCAGCTTAGTTCGGCTAGCAAATAGCGAGCAGTACTTC	CASSLVRLANSEQYF
TRBV6-6	TRBJ2-7	TRBD1	-	TGTGCCAGCAGACGAGGCGGGACAGGAATGGACGAGCAGTACTTC	CASRRGGTGMDEQYF
TRBV12-5	TRBJ2-7	-	-	TGTGCTAGTGGTCCAGGCCAAGGCTACGAGCAGTACTTC	CASGPGQGYEQYF
TRBV27	TRBJ1-4	TRBD1	-	TGTGCCAGCAGTCAACAGGGGAGTTCTGAAAAACTGTTTTTT	CASSQQGSSEKLFF
TRBV9	TRBJ2-7	TRBD1	few	TGTGCCAGCAGCAGAGGCGGACAGGGGGCTTACGAGCAGTACTTC	CASSRGGQGAYEQYF
TRBV6-5	TRBJ2-5	TRBD1	-	TGTGCCAGCAAGGACAGGAGGCGCGAGACCCAGTACTTC	CASKDRRRETQYF
TRBV6-6	TRBJ2-7	-	-	TGTGCCAGCAGTACAGCGCCGGGAAAATCTAGCCTCGAGCAGTACTTC	CASSTAPGKSSLEQYF
TRBV4-2	TRBJ1-5	TRBD1	-	TGTGCCAGCAGCCAAGATGCTAGGCAGGGGGAAAGTCAGCCCCAGCATTTT	CASSQDARQGESQPQHF
TRBV11-2	TRBJ2-7	-	-	TGTGCCAGCAGCCCTGCGACACTCTACGAGCAGTACTTC	CASSPATLYEQYF
TRBV21-1	TRBJ1-4	-	-	TGTGCCAGCAGCAGGGGGGGACATTGGGATGAAAAACTGTTTTTT	CASSRGGHWDEKLFF
TRBV5-1	TRBJ2-2	TRBD1	few	TGCGCCAGCAGCTTTAAACAGGGGGCGGTCGGGGAGCTGTTTTTT	CASSFKQGAVGELFF
TRBV14	TRBJ1-1	-	-	TGTGCCAGCAGCCAAGTGGGGGGAGCCGCAACTGAAGCTTTCTTT	CASSQVGGAATEAFF
TRBV25-1	TRBJ2-1	TRBD2	-	TGTGCCAGCAGTGAACGGACTAGCATTACGGGCAATGAGCAGTTCTTC	CASSERTSITGNEQFF
TRBV6-4	TRBJ2-3	-	few	TGTGCCAGCAGGGAACAGGGCAATTCCCCCACAGATACGCAGTATTTT	CASREQGNSPTDTQYF
TRBV2	TRBJ2-5	TRBD2	few	TGTGCCAGCAGTGGGGGAAAGCGGGGGGAACGGGAGACCCAGTACTTC	CASSGGKRGERETQYF
TRBV11-3	TRBJ2-7	TRBD2	-	TGTGCCAGCAGCTTGACTAGCGGGGCTACCTACGAGCAGTACTTC	CASSLTSGATYEQYF
TRBV5-6	TRBJ1-5	-	-	TGTGCCAGCAGCTTAGCGGGGGACCAGCCCCAGCATTTT	CASSLAGDQPQHF
TRBV7-9	TRBJ2-5	-	-	TGTTCCAGCAGCCCCCAGGAACGCGAGGGAATCCAAGAGACCCAGTACTTC	CSSSPQEREGIQETQYF
TRBV2	TRBJ2-7	-	-	TGTGCCAGCAGTGAAGCAGGAGCAGGGGCCTACGAGCAGTACTTC	CASSEAGAGAYEQYF
TRBV7-2	TRBJ2-5	TRBD2	-	TGTGCCAGCAGCTCCACCCGGGGGGGCAGGGAGACCCAGTACTTC	CASSSTRGGRETQYF
TRBV7-6	TRBJ1-2	-	-	TGTGCCAGCAGCTTATACAGAGAAACTAACTATGGCTACACCTTC	CASSLYRETNYGYTF
TRBV4-1	TRBJ2-7	TRBD2	few	TGCGCCAGCAGCCCTGGGACTAGCGTCTACGAGCAGTACTTC	CASSPGTSVYEQYF
TRBV9	TRBJ2-3	TRBD2	-	TGTGCCAGCAGCGTAGCTGGAGCGGGGGGCACAGATACGCAGTATTTT	CASSVAGAGGTDTQYF
TRBV5-4	TRBJ2-3	TRBD2	-	TGTGCCAGCAGCAGGGGAGCGGGGGGACAGGATACGCAGTATTTT	CASSRGAGGQDTQYF
TRBV15	TRBJ1-1	-	-	TGTGCCACCAGCCCGGGGGGGACTGAAGCTTTCTTT	CATSPGGTEAFF
TRBV6-6	TRBJ1-2	-	-	TGTGCCAGCAGTTCAGGGGACTATGGCTACACCTTC	CASSSGDYGYTF
TRBV4-2	TRBJ2-2	-	-	TGTGCCAGCAGCCAAACGGCCGGGGAGCTGTTTTTT	CASSQTAGELFF
TRBV9	TRBJ2-2	TRBD2	-	TGTGCCAGCAGCCCGGGAGCGGGGCCGGACACCGGGGAGCTGTTTTTT	CASSPGAGPDTGELFF
TRBV11-2	TRBJ2-7	-	-	TGTGCCAGCAGCTACGGACTCGGCGCCTACGAGCAGTACTTC	CASSYGLGAYEQYF
TRBV6-5	TRBJ2-7	TRBD1	-	TGTGCCAGCAGTCAGGGGGATTACGAGCAGTACTTC	CASSQGDYEQYF
TRBV7-8	TRBJ1-5	-	few	TGTGCCAGCAGCCAAGGGGATAGCAATCAGCCCCAGCATTTT	CASSQGDSNQPQHF
TRBV5-4	TRBJ2-3	TRBD2	-	TGTGCCAGCAGCTTTGCAAGGGAGGGCTCAGATACGCAGTATTTT	CASSFAREGSDTQYF
TRBV19	TRBJ2-7	TRBD1	-	TGTGCCAGTAGTTTCGGGACAGCCTACGAGCAGTACTTC	CASSFGTAYEQYF
TRBV5-1	TRBJ2-5	-	-	TGCGCCAGCAGCTTGGGGCGGGGCGAACAAGAGACCCAGTACTTC	CASSLGRGEQETQYF
TRBV6-1	TRBJ1-1	TRBD1	-	TGTGCCAGTAGGACAGGGAGAGACACTGAAGCTTTCTTT	CASRTGRDTEAFF
TRBV11-2	TRBJ2-3	-	-	TGTGCCAGCAGCCTGACAGATACGCAGTATTTT	CASSLTDTQYF
TRBV7-2	TRBJ2-5	-	-	TGTGCCAGCAGCTTAGTAGTTAGTATGGAGACCCAGTACTTC	CASSLVVSMETQYF
TRBV5-6	TRBJ1-5	-	-	TGTGCCAGCAGCCTCAGGGGTCAGCCCCAGCATTTT	CASSLRGQPQHF
TRBV28	TRBJ1-2	-	-	TGTGCCAGCAGCCCCCCTTGGGACACCTTAACCTATGGCTACACCTTC	CASSPPWDTLTYGYTF
TRBV5-5	TRBJ2-5	-	-	TGTGCCAGCAGCTTGGGAGACAGGCTCTCAGGGGAGACCCAGTACTTC	CASSLGDRLSGETQYF
TRBV5-1	TRBJ1-2	-	-	TGCGCCAGCAGCTTGAATACAGCCAATACTCCCTCTGGCTACACCTTC	CASSLNTANTPSGYTF
TRBV9	TRBJ1-4	TRBD1	few	TGTGCCAGCAGCGACGGGACAGCTAATGAAAAACTGTTTTTT	CASSDGTANEKLFF
TRBV28	TRBJ1-4	TRBD1	-	TGTGCCAGCAGCCCTCCGGGACAGGGTAGGGAAAAACTGTTTTTT	CASSPPGQGREKLFF
TRBV7-7	TRBJ2-3	-	few	TGTGCCAGCAGCTTTAGCCTAGCGGATACGCAGTATTTT	CASSFSLADTQYF
TRBV6-5	TRBJ2-5	-	-	TGTGCCAGCAGTCCCCGACAGAACAGAGAGACCCAGTACTTC	CASSPRQNRETQYF
TRBV5-4	TRBJ2-3	TRBD2	-	TGTGCCAGCAGCCGAGGACTAGCGGGAGGAACAGATACGCAGTATTTT	CASSRGLAGGTDTQYF
TRBV2	TRBJ2-7	-	once	TGTGCCAGCAGGGACAGCTACGAGCAGTACTTC	CASRDSYEQYF